This TCR beta chain was recovered during a study of vaccination effects on CD4 cells after COVID-19. The ends were cut back, 5 bases at V and 7 bases at J, with 12 bases in the middle. The CDR3 runs 12 residues. Germline CDR1 is SGHVS and CDR2 is FQNEAQ. To note about this clone: Its cognate antigen is unknown.

Using viral peptide pools, the ViraFEST assay grew out antigen-specific CD4+ T cells prior to sequencing. Culturing for roughly 9 days preceded CD4+ T cell isolation. Between March and December 2020, the person had a SARS-CoV-2 infection that PCR confirmed. PBMC cultures contained about 2 million cells per well, 8.5 to 10 IU/ml IL-2 and approximately 9.4 ug/ml peptides. Sequencing was performed with immunoSEQ multiplex PCR; in TCRdb, only in-frame clones are kept and a portion is missing. The sample includes roughly 45,000 clones, approximately 72% of them seen just once. V is TRBV7-8 and J is TRBJ2-7; D tentatively fits TRBD1 or TRBD2 (5 bases each). The clonotype was recovered from a human donor who had a prior SARS-CoV-2 infection. Sample: CD4+ T cells from PBMCs cultured with a peptide pool, taken before COVID-19 vaccination. In DNA, the CDR3 is TGTGCCAGCAGCCCTGCTTGGGGGGAGCAGTACTTC. This sequence encodes CASSPAWGEQYF.